Here is one T cell receptor (beta chain) with its context. The target antigen is unknown. The data belong to a study of cytomegalovirus exposure and HLA in healthy donors. Overall study findings and caveats: Rarity held for most TCR sequences, but there were some public TCRs that occurred in many donors. CMV serostatus was the only recorded immune exposure for donors.

PCR amplification relied on 60 Vbeta primers (plus 13 Jbeta primers). Measured with immunoSEQ multiplex PCR; TCRdb has only the in-frame clones, and not every one. This listing includes roughly 88,000 clones. Trimming at V came to 4 bases and at J to 3 bases, leaving 14 bases not matched to a gene. The CDR3 extends over 19 amino acids. CDR1 is SNHLY and CDR2 is FYNNEI in the germline V gene. Sequencing was done on a sample of PBMCs. The chain employs TRBV2 and TRBJ2-3; 12 nucleotides match TRBD2. The sequence derives from a man aged 50-60 years in good health and CMV-seropositive. The CDR3 region is CASSAQPSGRAFRTDTQYF. CDR3 coding DNA: TGTGCCAGCAGTGCTCAGCCTAGCGGGAGGGCCTTTCGGACAGATACGCAGTATTTT.